This T cell receptor beta chain was captured by sequencing in a study of cytomegalovirus exposure and HLA in healthy donors. Per germline, CDR1 MNHEY and CDR2 SMNVEV (reference sequence). V was pared by 7 bases and J by 3 bases, with 10 bases between. The CDR3 spans 13 residues. Some clones are missing from TCRdb's copy, which holds only in-frame ones; the method was immunoSEQ multiplex PCR. The sample records approximately 200,000 clones, roughly 88% being singletons. Sequenced: PBMCs. The chain joins TRBV27 to TRBJ2-1; no clear D gene. This sequence originates from a woman aged 18-29 years in good health and CMV-seronegative. The CDR3: CASTLPGYNEQFF. CDR3 nucleotide sequence: TGTGCCAGCACTCTCCCCGGCTACAATGAGCAGTTCTTC.